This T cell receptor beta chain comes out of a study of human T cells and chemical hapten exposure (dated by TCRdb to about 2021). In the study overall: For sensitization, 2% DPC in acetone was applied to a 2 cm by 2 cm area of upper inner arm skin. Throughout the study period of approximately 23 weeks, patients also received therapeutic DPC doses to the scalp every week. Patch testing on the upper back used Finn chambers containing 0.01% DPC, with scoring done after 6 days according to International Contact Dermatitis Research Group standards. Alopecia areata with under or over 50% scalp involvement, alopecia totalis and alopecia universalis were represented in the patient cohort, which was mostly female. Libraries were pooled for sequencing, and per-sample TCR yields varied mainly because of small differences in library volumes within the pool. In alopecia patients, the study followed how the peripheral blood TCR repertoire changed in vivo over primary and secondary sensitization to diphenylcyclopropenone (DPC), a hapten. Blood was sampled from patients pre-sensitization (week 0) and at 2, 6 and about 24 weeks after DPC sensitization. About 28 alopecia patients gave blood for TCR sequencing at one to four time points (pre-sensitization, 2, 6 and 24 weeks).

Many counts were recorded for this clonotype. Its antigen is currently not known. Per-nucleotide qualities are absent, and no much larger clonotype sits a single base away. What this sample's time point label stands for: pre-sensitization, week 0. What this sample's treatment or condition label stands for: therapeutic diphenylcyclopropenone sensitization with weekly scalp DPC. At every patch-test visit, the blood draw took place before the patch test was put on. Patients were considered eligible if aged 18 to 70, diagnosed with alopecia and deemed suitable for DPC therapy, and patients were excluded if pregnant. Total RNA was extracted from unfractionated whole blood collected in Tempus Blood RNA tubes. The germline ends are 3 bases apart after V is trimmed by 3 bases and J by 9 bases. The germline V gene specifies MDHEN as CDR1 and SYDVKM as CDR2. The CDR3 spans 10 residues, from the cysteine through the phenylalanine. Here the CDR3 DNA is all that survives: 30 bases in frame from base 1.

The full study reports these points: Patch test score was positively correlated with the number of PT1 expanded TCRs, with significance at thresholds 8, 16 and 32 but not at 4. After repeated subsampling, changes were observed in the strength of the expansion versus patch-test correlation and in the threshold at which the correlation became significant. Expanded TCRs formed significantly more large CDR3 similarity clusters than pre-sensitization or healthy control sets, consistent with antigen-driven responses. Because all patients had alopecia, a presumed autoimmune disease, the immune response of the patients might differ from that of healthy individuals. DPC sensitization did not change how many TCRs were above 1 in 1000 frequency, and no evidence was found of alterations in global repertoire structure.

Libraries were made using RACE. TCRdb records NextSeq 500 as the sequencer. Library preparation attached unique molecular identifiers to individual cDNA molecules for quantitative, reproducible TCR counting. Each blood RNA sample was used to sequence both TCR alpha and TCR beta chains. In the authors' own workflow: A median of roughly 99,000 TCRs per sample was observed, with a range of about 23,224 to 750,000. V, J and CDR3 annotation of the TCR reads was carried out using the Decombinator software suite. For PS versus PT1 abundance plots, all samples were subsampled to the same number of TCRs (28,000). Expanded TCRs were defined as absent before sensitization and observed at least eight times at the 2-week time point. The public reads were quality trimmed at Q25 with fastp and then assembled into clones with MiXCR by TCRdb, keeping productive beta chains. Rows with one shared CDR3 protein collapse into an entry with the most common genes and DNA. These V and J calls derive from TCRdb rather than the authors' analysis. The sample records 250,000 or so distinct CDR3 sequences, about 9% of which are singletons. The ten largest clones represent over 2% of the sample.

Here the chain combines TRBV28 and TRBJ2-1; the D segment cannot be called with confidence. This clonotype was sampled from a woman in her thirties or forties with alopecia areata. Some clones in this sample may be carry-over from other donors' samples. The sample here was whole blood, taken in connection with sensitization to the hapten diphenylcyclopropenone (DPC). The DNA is TGTGCCAGCAGTTTCCTTGAGCAGTTCTTC. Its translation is CASSFLEQFF.